This is a list of T cell receptor beta chains from one sample in a study of control samples from healthy donors and cancer patients. Produced via immunoSEQ multiplex PCR; TCRdb's table is partial and in-frame only. The sample records more than 65,000 clones, approximately 90% being singletons. The sequencing input was PBMCs. The receptor set was obtained from a woman aged 60-75 years with head and neck cancer. Each CDR3 is given with its conserved first and last residue. A D gene is named only where the DNA matches it firmly.

j_gene: TRBJ1-1; len: 18; v_gene: TRBV13; d_gene: TRBD1; CDR3aa: CASSPPSGTGGMNTEAFF
j_gene: TRBJ2-7; len: 15; v_gene: TRBV4-3; d_gene: .; CDR3aa: CASSRGTGQSYEQYF
j_gene: TRBJ2-6; len: 18; v_gene: TRBV7-2; d_gene: TRBD2; CDR3aa: CASSRGLAGASGANVLTF
j_gene: TRBJ1-1; len: 19; v_gene: TRBV6-6; d_gene: TRBD1; CDR3aa: CASSRGVKAGGPLNTEAFF
j_gene: TRBJ1-1; len: 16; v_gene: TRBV18; d_gene: .; CDR3aa: CASSPSGGRRDTEAFF
j_gene: TRBJ1-2; len: 13; v_gene: TRBV2; d_gene: .; CDR3aa: CASSEFVQAGYTF
j_gene: TRBJ2-2; len: 16; v_gene: TRBV2; d_gene: TRBD1; CDR3aa: CASTSGGTGPTGELFF
j_gene: TRBJ1-4; len: 19; v_gene: TRBV24-1; d_gene: .; CDR3aa: CATSDAAMAGEGTNEKLFF
j_gene: TRBJ1-4; len: 14; v_gene: TRBV7-2; d_gene: .; CDR3aa: CASSLNPAGEKLFF
j_gene: TRBJ1-4; len: 13; v_gene: TRBV30; d_gene: .; CDR3aa: CASINLRTKQLFF
j_gene: TRBJ2-7; len: 11; v_gene: TRBV29-1; d_gene: TRBD1; CDR3aa: CSGNRGHEQYF
j_gene: TRBJ1-2; len: 16; v_gene: TRBV11-2; d_gene: TRBD1; CDR3aa: CASSLPGTGAFYGYTF
j_gene: TRBJ2-5; len: 17; v_gene: TRBV9; d_gene: TRBD2; CDR3aa: CASSVATRGIGGETQYF
j_gene: TRBJ2-7; len: 15; v_gene: TRBV3-1/TRBV3-2; d_gene: TRBD2; CDR3aa: CASSDKGLAGAQQYF
j_gene: TRBJ1-5; len: 20; v_gene: TRBV6-2/TRBV6-3; d_gene: TRBD1; CDR3aa: CASSSGLSRDRRFSNQPQHF
j_gene: TRBJ2-1; len: 17; v_gene: TRBV4-1; d_gene: TRBD2; CDR3aa: CASSQDYGGSPYNEQFF
j_gene: TRBJ2-7; len: 15; v_gene: TRBV7-2; d_gene: .; CDR3aa: CASSLASGLLYEQYF
j_gene: TRBJ2-4; len: 13; v_gene: TRBV9; d_gene: .; CDR3aa: CASSVEAGNIQYF
j_gene: TRBJ1-1; len: 14; v_gene: TRBV10-3; d_gene: TRBD1; CDR3aa: CAISGTATATEAFF
j_gene: TRBJ1-1; len: 14; v_gene: TRBV3-1/TRBV3-2; d_gene: TRBD1; CDR3aa: CASSETGTGAEAFF
j_gene: TRBJ2-2; len: 14; v_gene: TRBV7-2; d_gene: .; CDR3aa: CASSRRGGGGELFF
j_gene: TRBJ1-5; len: 14; v_gene: TRBV4-3; d_gene: .; CDR3aa: CASSQDGGTEPQHF
j_gene: TRBJ2-5; len: 13; v_gene: TRBV29-1; d_gene: TRBD1; CDR3aa: CSGGQGWGETQYF
j_gene: TRBJ2-1; len: 16; v_gene: TRBV19; d_gene: TRBD2; CDR3aa: CASSPLAGSSYNEQFF
j_gene: TRBJ2-6; len: 15; v_gene: TRBV2; d_gene: .; CDR3aa: CASLQEASGANVLTF